This T cell receptor (beta chain) was found in a study of blood T cell repertoires in COVID-19. The CDR3 sequence is 15 residues long. Germline V gene lookup returns CDR1 SGHRS and CDR2 YFSETQ. V lost 1 base and J lost 1, with 9 bases in between. Libraries were prepared by immunoSEQ multiplex PCR; TCRdb keeps only in-frame clonotypes and omits some of them. The data contain 200,000 to 250,000 clones, around 83% of them singletons. The chain recombines TRBV5-1 with TRBJ2-1; tentatively, D is TRBD1 (6 bases). The sequence was obtained from a woman of 80 years or more with COVID-19, enrolled during active disease. The sequencing sample was made of peripheral blood. The DNA of the CDR3 is TGCGCCAGCAGCTTGACCCAGGGGTCCTACAATGAGCAGTTCTTC. Its translation: CASSLTQGSYNEQFF.